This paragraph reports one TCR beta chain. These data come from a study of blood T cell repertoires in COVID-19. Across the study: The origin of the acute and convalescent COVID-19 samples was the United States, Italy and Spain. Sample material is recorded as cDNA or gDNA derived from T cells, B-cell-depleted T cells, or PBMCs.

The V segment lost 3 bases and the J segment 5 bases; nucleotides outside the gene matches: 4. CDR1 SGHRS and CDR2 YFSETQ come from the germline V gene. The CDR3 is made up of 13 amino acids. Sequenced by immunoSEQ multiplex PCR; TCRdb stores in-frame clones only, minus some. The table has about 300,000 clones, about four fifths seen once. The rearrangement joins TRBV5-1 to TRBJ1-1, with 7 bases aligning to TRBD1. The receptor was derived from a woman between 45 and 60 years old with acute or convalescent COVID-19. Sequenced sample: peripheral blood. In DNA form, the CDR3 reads TGCGCCAGCAGCTCAAACAGGGGAACTGAAGCTTTCTTT. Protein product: CASSSNRGTEAFF.